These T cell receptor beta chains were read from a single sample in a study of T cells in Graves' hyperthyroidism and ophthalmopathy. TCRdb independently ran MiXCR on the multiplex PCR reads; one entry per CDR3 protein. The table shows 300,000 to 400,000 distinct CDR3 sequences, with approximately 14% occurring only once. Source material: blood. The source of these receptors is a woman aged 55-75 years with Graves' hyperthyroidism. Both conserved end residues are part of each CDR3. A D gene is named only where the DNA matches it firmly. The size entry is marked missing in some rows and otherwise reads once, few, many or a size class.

CDR3: CASTGTGWTEAFF
DNA: TGTGCCAGCACCGGGACAGGGTGGACTGAAGCTTTCTTT
size: NA
V: TRBV2
D: TRBD1
J: TRBJ1-1

CDR3: CASSPGTGTVIYF
DNA: TGTGCCAGCAGCCCCGGGACAGGGACGGTCATATATTTT
size: NA
V: TRBV9
D: TRBD1
J: TRBJ1-3

CDR3: CASSIAAVSSYEQYF
DNA: TGTGCCAGCAGTATAGCGGCCGTGAGCTCCTACGAGCAGTACTTC
size: many
V: TRBV28
D: NA
J: TRBJ2-7

CDR3: CASSTIFDRTSTGELFF
DNA: TGTGCCAGTAGTACCATCTTCGACAGAACCTCCACCGGGGAGCTGTTTTTT
size: NA
V: TRBV19
D: NA
J: TRBJ2-2

CDR3: CASSLGRTYGYTF
DNA: TGTGCCAGCAGTTTGGGACGGACCTATGGCTACACCTTC
size: many
V: TRBV27
D: NA
J: TRBJ1-2

CDR3: CATSGRQGHYYNEQFF
DNA: TGTGCCACCAGTGGCCGACAGGGGCACTATTACAATGAGCAGTTCTTC
size: many
V: TRBV24-1
D: TRBD1
J: TRBJ2-1

CDR3: CSARDWLAALNNEQFF
DNA: TGCAGTGCTAGAGATTGGCTAGCGGCTCTGAACAATGAGCAGTTCTTC
size: NA
V: TRBV20-1
D: TRBD2
J: TRBJ2-1

CDR3: CSARRTGPKEKLFF
DNA: TGCAGTGCTAGGAGGACAGGGCCCAAGGAAAAACTGTTTTTT
size: many
V: TRBV20-1
D: TRBD1
J: TRBJ1-4

CDR3: CASSIGQGGTDTQYF
DNA: TGTGCCAGCAGTATAGGACAGGGGGGCACAGATACGCAGTATTTT
size: NA
V: TRBV27
D: TRBD1
J: TRBJ2-3

CDR3: CASSFGDTSSYEQYF
DNA: TGTGCCAGCAGCTTTGGGGACACGAGCTCCTACGAGCAGTACTTC
size: few
V: TRBV7-2
D: NA
J: TRBJ2-7

CDR3: CASSIWLGDSNQPQHF
DNA: TGTGCCAGCAGTATTTGGTTAGGGGATAGCAATCAGCCCCAGCATTTT
size: many
V: TRBV12-3/TRBV12-4
D: NA
J: TRBJ1-5

CDR3: CASSFRTGSYNEQFF
DNA: TGCGCCAGCAGTTTCCGGACAGGCTCCTACAATGAGCAGTTCTTC
size: many
V: TRBV10-2
D: TRBD1
J: TRBJ2-1

CDR3: CSAREEGGPYEQYF
DNA: TGCAGTGCTAGAGAGGAGGGAGGGCCCTACGAGCAGTACTTC
size: few
V: TRBV20-1
D: TRBD2
J: TRBJ2-7

CDR3: CASSPPPSQETQYF
DNA: TGTGCCAGCTCACCACCGCCTAGCCAAGAGACCCAGTACTTC
size: many
V: TRBV18
D: NA
J: TRBJ2-5

CDR3: CASSAPSGVNTGELFF
DNA: TGCGCCAGCAGCGCCCCTAGCGGAGTGAACACCGGGGAGCTGTTTTTT
size: NA
V: TRBV5-1
D: TRBD2
J: TRBJ2-2

CDR3: CASSPRLAGGPSEQYF
DNA: TGTGCCAGCAGCCCCCGACTAGCGGGAGGGCCCTCGGAGCAGTACTTC
size: NA
V: TRBV11-1
D: TRBD2
J: TRBJ2-7

CDR3: CASSQETGAGANVLTF
DNA: TGTGCCAGCAGCCAAGAAACAGGGGCTGGGGCCAACGTCCTGACTTTC
size: many
V: TRBV3-1
D: TRBD1
J: TRBJ2-6

CDR3: CAISESENQPQHF
DNA: TGTGCCATCAGTGAGTCAGAGAATCAGCCCCAGCATTTT
size: NA
V: TRBV10-3
D: NA
J: TRBJ1-5

CDR3: CSAVLGPYGYTF
DNA: TGCAGTGCTGTATTGGGGCCCTATGGCTACACCTTC
size: many
V: TRBV20-1
D: NA
J: TRBJ1-2

CDR3: CASSDGKRRICGPQHF
DNA: TGTGCCAGCAGTGATGGAAAGCGCAGGATATGCGGGCCCCAGCATTTT
size: many
V: TRBV25-1
D: NA
J: TRBJ1-5

CDR3: CATSDSNSQGSYEQYF
DNA: TGTGCCACCAGTGATTCAAACTCACAGGGCTCCTACGAGCAGTACTTC
size: many
V: TRBV24-1
D: NA
J: TRBJ2-7

CDR3: CSARDMTVEQPQHF
DNA: TGCAGTGCTAGAGATATGACAGTGGAGCAGCCCCAGCATTTT
size: many
V: TRBV20-1
D: NA
J: TRBJ1-5

CDR3: CASRARQGNQPQHF
DNA: TGTGCCAGCAGAGCCCGACAGGGCAATCAGCCCCAGCATTTT
size: many
V: TRBV6-1
D: NA
J: TRBJ1-5

CDR3: CSASQYENYGYTF
DNA: TGCAGTGCTAGCCAATACGAGAACTATGGCTACACCTTC
size: many
V: TRBV20-1
D: NA
J: TRBJ1-2

CDR3: CASSYSKQYQETQYF
DNA: TGTGCCAGCAGTTACTCAAAGCAGTACCAAGAGACCCAGTACTTC
size: many
V: TRBV6-5
D: NA
J: TRBJ2-5

CDR3: CASSFTQQQGTAEAFF
DNA: TGTGCCAGCAGCTTTACCCAACAACAGGGGACGGCTGAAGCTTTCTTT
size: NA
V: TRBV7-9
D: TRBD1
J: TRBJ1-1

CDR3: CAWSVLGLGEQYF
DNA: TGTGCCTGGAGTGTACTGGGGCTTGGTGAGCAGTACTTC
size: many
V: TRBV30
D: NA
J: TRBJ2-7

CDR3: CASLGAYEQYF
DNA: TGTGCCAGCCTTGGTGCCTACGAGCAGTACTTC
size: many
V: TRBV28
D: NA
J: TRBJ2-7

CDR3: CSATDRRRDIQYF
DNA: TGCAGTGCTACTGACAGGCGTAGAGACATTCAGTACTTC
size: NA
V: TRBV20-1
D: NA
J: TRBJ2-4

CDR3: CASSSTGDGSGNTIYF
DNA: TGTGCCAGCAGTTCTACAGGGGACGGCTCTGGAAACACCATATATTTT
size: NA
V: TRBV28
D: TRBD1
J: TRBJ1-3

CDR3: CASSLNQGSTEAFF
DNA: TGTGCCAGCAGCTTAAATCAGGGCTCCACTGAAGCTTTCTTT
size: many
V: TRBV11-2
D: NA
J: TRBJ1-1

CDR3: CASSPQRGGPRKYNEQFF
DNA: TGTGCCAGCAGCCCACAGAGGGGAGGGCCTCGAAAATACAATGAGCAGTTCTTC
size: NA
V: TRBV7-9
D: TRBD2
J: TRBJ2-1

CDR3: CASSLSGTSGYEQYF
DNA: TGTGCCAGCAGCCTCTCCGGGACTAGCGGCTACGAGCAGTACTTC
size: NA
V: TRBV9
D: TRBD2
J: TRBJ2-7

CDR3: CASSLGDRANTEAFF
DNA: TGCGCCAGCAGCTTGGGCGACAGGGCGAACACTGAAGCTTTCTTT
size: NA
V: TRBV5-1
D: TRBD1
J: TRBJ1-1

CDR3: CSARDSATYEQYF
DNA: TGCAGTGCTAGAGATAGCGCGACCTACGAGCAGTACTTC
size: many
V: TRBV20-1
D: NA
J: TRBJ2-7

CDR3: CASSYWQGATYEQYF
DNA: TGTGCCAGCAGTTACTGGCAGGGGGCAACCTACGAGCAGTACTTC
size: few
V: TRBV6-5
D: TRBD1
J: TRBJ2-7

CDR3: CSARWGGTSRGTQYF
DNA: TGCAGTGCTAGATGGGGGGGGACTTCGAGAGGGACCCAGTACTTC
size: many
V: TRBV20-1
D: TRBD2
J: TRBJ2-5